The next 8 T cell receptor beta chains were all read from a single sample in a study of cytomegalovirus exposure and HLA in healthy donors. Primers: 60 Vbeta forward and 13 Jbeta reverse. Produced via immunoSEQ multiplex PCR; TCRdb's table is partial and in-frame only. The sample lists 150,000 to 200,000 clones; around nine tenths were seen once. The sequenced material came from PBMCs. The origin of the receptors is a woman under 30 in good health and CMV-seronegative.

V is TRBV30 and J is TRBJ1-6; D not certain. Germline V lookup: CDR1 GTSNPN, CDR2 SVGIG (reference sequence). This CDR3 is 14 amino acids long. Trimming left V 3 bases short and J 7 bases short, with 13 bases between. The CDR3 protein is CAWSAEVSNSPLHF. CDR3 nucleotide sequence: TGTGCCTGGAGCGCCGAGGTGTCCAATTCACCCCTCCACTTT.

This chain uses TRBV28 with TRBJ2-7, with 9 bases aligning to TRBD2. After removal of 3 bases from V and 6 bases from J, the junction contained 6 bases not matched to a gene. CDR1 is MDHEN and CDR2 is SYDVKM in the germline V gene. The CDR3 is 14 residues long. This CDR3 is CASSFPSGVSEQYF. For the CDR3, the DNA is TGTGCCAGCAGTTTTCCTAGCGGGGTCTCCGAGCAGTACTTC.

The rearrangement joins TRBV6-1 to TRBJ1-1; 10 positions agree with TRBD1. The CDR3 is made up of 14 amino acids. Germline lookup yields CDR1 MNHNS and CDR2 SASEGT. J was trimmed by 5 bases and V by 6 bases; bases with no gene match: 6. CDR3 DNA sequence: TGTGCCAGCAGCGTGGACAGGGGGGGAACTGAAGCTTTCTTT. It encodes CASSVDRGGTEAFF.

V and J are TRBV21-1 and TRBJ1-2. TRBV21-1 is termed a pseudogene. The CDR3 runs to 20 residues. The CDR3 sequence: CASSKIAGSGGQEHNYGYTF. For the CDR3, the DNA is TGTGCCAGCAGCAAAATTGCGGGATCTGGAGGGCAGGAGCATAACTATGGCTACACCTTC.

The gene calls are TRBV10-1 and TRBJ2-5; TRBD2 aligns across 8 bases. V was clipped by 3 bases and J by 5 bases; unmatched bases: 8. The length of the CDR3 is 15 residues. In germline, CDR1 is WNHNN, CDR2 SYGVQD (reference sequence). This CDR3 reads CASSDQTSAQETQYF. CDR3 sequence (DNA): TGCGCCAGCAGTGATCAGACTAGCGCGCAGGAGACCCAGTACTTC.

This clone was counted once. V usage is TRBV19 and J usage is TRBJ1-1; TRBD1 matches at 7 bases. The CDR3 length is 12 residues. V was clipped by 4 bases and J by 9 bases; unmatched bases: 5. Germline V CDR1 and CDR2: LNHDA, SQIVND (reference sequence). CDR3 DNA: TGTGCCAGTAGTACTTCGACAGGGCAAGCTTTCTTT. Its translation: CASSTSTGQAFF.

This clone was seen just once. This chain's CDR3 is CASSEAVAGELFF. The CDR3 DNA sequence: TGTGCCAGCAGTGAAGCGGTAGCCGGGGAGCTGTTTTTT. This chain links TRBV2 with TRBJ2-2; D call uncertain. The CDR3 extends over 13 amino acids. Germline CDR1 reads SNHLY; CDR2 reads FYNNEI. V was clipped by 0 bases and J by 6 bases, with 5 bases between them. Full variable domain (outside the CDR3, taken from reference TRBV2 and TRBJ2-2): EPEVTQTPSHQVTQMGQEVILRCVPISNHLYFYWYRQILGQKVEFLVSFYNNEISEKSEIFDDQFSVERPDGSNFTLKIRSTKLEDSAMYFCASSEAVAGELFFGEGSRLTVL.

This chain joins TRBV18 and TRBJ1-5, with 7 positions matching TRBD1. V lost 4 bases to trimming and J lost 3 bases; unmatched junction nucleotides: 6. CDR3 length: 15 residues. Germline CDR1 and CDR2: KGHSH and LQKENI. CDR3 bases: TGTGCCAGCTCACGACTGACAGGGTACAATCAGCCCCAGCATTTT. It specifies CASSRLTGYNQPQHF.